The 20 T cell receptor beta chains in this list originate from one sample, sequenced in a study of blood T cell repertoires in COVID-19. Sequencing used immunoSEQ multiplex PCR; TCRdb keeps in-frame clones, though not all of them. Of roughly 430,000 clones listed, over 75% are singletons. The source material was PBMCs or T cells enriched from blood (not recorded which). The source is a woman in her late teens or twenties who had been exposed to COVID-19.

The chain carries TRBV19 and TRBJ1-2, with 7 nucleotides matching TRBD1. CDR3 length: 15 amino acids. Germline V CDR1 and CDR2: LNHDA, SQIVND (reference sequence). J was trimmed by 4 bases and V by 5 bases; bases with no gene match: 10. The chain's CDR3 is CASSAHQGQVYGYTF. The CDR3 nucleotides are TGTGCCAGTAGTGCCCACCAAGGACAGGTCTATGGCTACACCTTC.

This clone has just a few counts. This chain uses TRBV6-4 with TRBJ2-3; D is unclear. This CDR3 is 13 amino acids long. The germline CDR1 and CDR2 sequences are MRHNA and SNTAGT. The V end was cut by 4 bases, the J end by 0 bases, with 5 bases between. The CDR3 here is CASSVRSTDTQYF. In DNA form, the CDR3 reads TGTGCCAGCAGTGTACGGAGCACAGATACGCAGTATTTT.

V and J are TRBV18 and TRBJ1-1; D ambiguous. V dropped 0 bases and J dropped 10 bases, with 12 bases sitting between them. Germline V gives CDR1 KGHSH, CDR2 LQKENI. CDR3 length: 13 amino acids. CDR3 sequence: CASSPPWEAGAFF. CDR3 nucleotide sequence: TGTGCCAGCTCACCACCATGGGAGGCTGGAGCTTTCTTT.

V and J are TRBV18 and TRBJ2-2, with 10 positions matching TRBD2. Trimming took 3 bases from V and 2 from J; bases not matched to a gene: 9. CDR1 and CDR2 from the germline V gene are KGHSH and LQKENI. The CDR3 has 18 amino acids. The CDR3: CASSPWLAGVINTGELFF. In nucleotides, the CDR3 is TGTGCCAGCTCACCCTGGCTAGCGGGAGTAATTAACACCGGGGAGCTGTTTTTT.

The chain carries TRBV7-3 and TRBJ1-3, with D possibly matching TRBD1 (6 bases). This CDR3 has 15 residues. The germline CDR1 and CDR2 sequences are SGHTA and FQGTGA. V gave up 5 bases and J gave up 0 bases, with 11 bases separating them. CDR3 sequence reads: CASSPQTGSGNTIYF. CDR3 bases: TGTGCCAGCAGCCCCCAGACAGGCTCTGGAAACACCATATATTTT.

The rearrangement links TRBV7-9 to TRBJ2-3, with TRBD2 matching 15 bases. V trimming: 4 bases; J trimming: 4 bases; junction bases outside the gene matches: 3. The CDR3 consists of 16 residues. Germline V gene data show CDR1 as SEHNR and CDR2 as FQNEAQ (reference sequence). The CDR3 DNA follows: TGTGCCAGCAGCTGGGGACTAGCGGGGGGTCCAGATACGCAGTATTTT. The encoded protein is CASSWGLAGGPDTQYF.

The V gene is TRBV29-1, the J gene TRBJ1-3; no firm D call. CDR3 length: 11 residues. The V and J ends lost 6 bases and 7 bases respectively, with 10 bases between them. CDR1 and CDR2 from the germline V gene are SQVTM and ANQGSEA. CDR3 residues: CSVNSGNTIYF. CDR3 DNA: TGCAGCGTCAACTCGGGGAACACCATATATTTT.

The chain combines TRBV13 with TRBJ2-1; 7 bases match TRBD1. In germline, CDR1 is PRHDT, CDR2 FYEKMQ (reference sequence). J gave up 14 bases and V 0 bases, and 7 bases lay outside the gene matches. The CDR3 has 13 amino acids. The DNA of the CDR3 is TGTGCCAGCAGCTTAGGCCAGGGGGACCGGAAGTTCTTC. Encoded protein: CASSLGQGDRKFF.

The rearrangement uses TRBV6-5 and TRBJ2-7; D is perhaps TRBD1 (6 bases). This CDR3 has 14 amino acids. Trimming cost V 6 bases and J 3 bases, with 15 bases left between them. CDR1 MNHEY and CDR2 SVGAGI come from the germline V gene. The CDR3 DNA sequence: TGTGCCAGCAGGGGGCAGGGGAAGGGCTACGAGCAGTACTTC. Amino acid sequence: CASRGQGKGYEQYF.

The chain has TRBV19 and TRBJ2-2; TRBD2 matches 8 bases. Trimming took 5 bases from V and 0 from J; bases not matched to a gene: 5. The CDR3 is made up of 16 amino acids. CDR1 is LNHDA and CDR2 is SQIVND in the germline V gene (reference sequence). CDR3 amino acids: CASSARGGSNTGELFF. CDR3 bases: TGTGCCAGTAGTGCCCGCGGGGGGTCGAACACCGGGGAGCTGTTTTTT.

The CDR3 sequence: CASSLSAGENRQPQHF. The CDR3 bases are TGTGCCAGCAGTTTATCAGCAGGGGAGAACCGTCAGCCCCAGCATTTT. This chain connects TRBV27 to TRBJ1-5; D perhaps matches TRBD1 (6 bases). With 0 bases removed from V and 6 bases from J, the gap between germline ends came to 15 bases. Germline V gene lookup returns CDR1 MNHEY and CDR2 SMNVEV (reference sequence). The CDR3 contains 16 residues.

V is TRBV7-9 and J is TRBJ1-2; 10 bases align to TRBD1. The CDR3 is 15 amino acids. V lost 3 bases to trimming and J lost 5 bases; unmatched junction nucleotides: 6. CDR1 SEHNR and CDR2 FQNEAQ come from the germline V gene (reference sequence). Here the CDR3 reads CASSLTGGGQYGYTF. The CDR3 DNA reads as TGTGCCAGCAGCTTGACAGGGGGCGGTCAGTATGGCTACACCTTC.

The chain joins TRBV27 to TRBJ2-1; TRBD2 aligns across 9 bases. Germline V gives CDR1 MNHEY, CDR2 SMNVEV (reference sequence). V was pared by 7 bases and J by 6 bases, with 1 base of the junction left unmatched. The CDR3 extends over 12 amino acids. Here the CDR3 reads CASKTSGNEQFF. DNA for the CDR3: TGTGCCAGCAAGACTAGCGGCAATGAGCAGTTCTTC.

The CDR3 region is CASSQDTRARGTEAFF. CDR3 bases: TGCGCCAGCAGCCAAGATACGAGGGCCAGGGGCACTGAAGCTTTCTTT. The rearrangement uses TRBV4-3 and TRBJ1-1; possible D gene TRBD1, 6 bases. The CDR3 spans 16 residues. Trimming removed 0 bases from V and 4 bases from J, with 15 bases in between. Germline V lookup: CDR1 LGHNA, CDR2 YSLEER.

V gene TRBV19 combines with J gene TRBJ1-4, with no clear D. CDR1 is LNHDA, CDR2 SQIVND, per germline (reference sequence). The CDR3 covers 13 residues. V was shortened by 3 bases and J by 8 bases, with 10 bases between the two germline ends. The CDR3 coding sequence is TGTGCCAGTAGTATTTTCAAGCCGGAAAAACTGTTTTTT. Translated: CASSIFKPEKLFF. Together with reference TRBV19 and TRBJ1-4, the CDR3 gives the full variable domain: DGGITQSPKYLFRKEGQNVTLSCEQNLNHDAMYWYRQDPGQGLRLIYYSQIVNDFQKGDIAEGYSVSREKKESFPLTVTSAQKNPTAFYLCASSIFKPEKLFFGSGTQLSVL.

The rearrangement uses TRBV18 and TRBJ1-1; no clear D. Trimming removed 8 bases at V and 5 bases at J, with 18 bases between. CDR3 size: 14 residues. Germline CDR1 reads KGHSH; CDR2 reads LQKENI. In nucleotides, the CDR3 is TGTGCCAGCCAACCCTACGGTCGGGAAACTGAAGCTTTCTTT. It translates to CASQPYGRETEAFF.

The rearrangement uses TRBV6-6 and TRBJ2-7; TRBD2 matches 7 bases. Germline V gene lookup returns CDR1 MNHNY and CDR2 SVGAGI (reference sequence). Trimming at V came to 2 bases and at J to 6 bases, leaving 10 bases not matched to a gene. This CDR3 comprises 15 residues. The CDR3 here is CASSYPLAGPLEQYF. CDR3 DNA: TGTGCCAGCAGTTACCCTTTAGCGGGTCCTCTCGAGCAGTACTTC.

J is TRBJ2-1 and V is TRBV6-5, with TRBD2 matching 10 bases. This CDR3 has 15 amino acids. Germline CDR1 reads MNHEY; CDR2 reads SVGAGI. V trimming: 4 bases; J trimming: 3 bases; junction bases outside the gene matches: 3. Here the CDR3 DNA reads TGTGCCAGCAGTTCTGGACTAGCGGTCTACAATGAGCAGTTCTTC. It codes for CASSSGLAVYNEQFF.

The V gene is TRBV7-8, the J gene TRBJ2-1, with D possibly matching TRBD1 (6 bases). Per germline, CDR1 SGHVS and CDR2 FQNEAQ. The CDR3 has 11 residues. Between the trimmed V and J ends, which lost 5 bases and 13 bases, there was a span of 12 bases. The CDR3 loop reads CASSPDRRQFF. The CDR3 nucleotides are TGTGCCAGCAGCCCGGACAGAAGACAGTTCTTC.

The chain recombines TRBV28 with TRBJ1-2; D is undetermined. V was shortened by 4 bases and J by 0 bases, with 9 bases between the two germline ends. This CDR3 spans 14 amino acids. Germline-derived CDR1 and CDR2 are MDHEN and SYDVKM. The chain's CDR3 is CASSSTPSNYGYTF. CDR3 coding DNA: TGTGCCAGCAGTTCGACACCTTCTAACTATGGCTACACCTTC.